This entry lists 29 T cell receptor beta chains sequenced from one sample in a study of response to subunit inactivated influenza vaccine. Via MiXCR, TCRdb re-called the RT-PCR reads, giving one row per CDR3 protein. The sample yields about 540,000 distinct CDR3 sequences, approximately 24% seen once. The sample was also reused in another study, on T cells expressing NK-cell markers. That source reports: Making the TCR beta cDNA relied on 5'RACE template switching with UMIs.

The source was CD4+ T cells sorted from PBMCs, collected 12 days after vaccination. The origin of the receptors is a man in his fifties who received an inactivated influenza vaccine.

This chain connects TRBV27 to TRBJ2-5, with a tentative D call TRBD1 (6 bases). CDR1 is MNHEY and CDR2 is SMNVEV in the germline V gene (reference sequence). The CDR3 sequence is 14 residues long. Trimming pared 6 bases from V and 5 bases from J, leaving 16 bases between. The CDR3 sequence: CASRGRQVWETQYF. The CDR3, as DNA: TGTGCCAGCAGGGGACGACAGGTTTGGGAGACCCAGTACTTC.

The rearrangement uses TRBV10-3 and TRBJ1-5; 7 nucleotides line up with TRBD1. Losses at the gene ends were 10 bases for V and 3 bases for J; bases not matched to a gene: 6. The CDR3 contains 13 residues. Germline V lookup: CDR1 ENHRY, CDR2 SYGVKD. The CDR3 spells CATQDRPNQPQHF. In DNA, the CDR3 is TGTGCCACTCAGGACAGGCCCAATCAGCCCCAGCATTTT.

This clonotype was seen a handful of times. The chain recombines TRBV9 with TRBJ1-3, with D maybe TRBD1 (6 bases). From germline, CDR1 is SGDLS and CDR2 YYNGEE. V was trimmed by 10 bases and J by 0 bases, leaving 14 bases between them. The CDR3 runs 14 residues. In DNA form, the CDR3 reads TGTGCCTCCGGGGGCAGACTCTCTGGAAACACCATATATTTT. Translating it yields CASGGRLSGNTIYF.

This clonotype was detected only a few times. The chain joins TRBV3-1 to TRBJ2-3; D not certain. CDR1 LGHDT and CDR2 YNNKEL come from the germline V gene (reference sequence). This CDR3 is built from 15 residues. Between the trimmed V and J ends, which lost 4 bases and 4 bases, there was a span of 15 bases. CDR3 sequence (DNA): TGTGCCAGCAGCCCACCCCCGGGCCTCCCAGATACGCAGTATTTT. Amino acid sequence: CASSPPPGLPDTQYF.

V and J are TRBV28 and TRBJ2-1, with TRBD2 identical over 13 bases. V lost 3 bases, J lost 4 bases, and 12 bases stayed unmatched. Germline V gene data show CDR1 as MDHEN and CDR2 as SYDVKM. This CDR3 region has 19 residues. The CDR3 nucleotides read TGTGCCAGCAGTTTTTCAGGGGTTACTAGCGGGAGGGCGTACAATGAGCAGTTCTTC. Protein sequence: CASSFSGVTSGRAYNEQFF.

This clonotype came up many times. This rearrangement joins TRBV7-9 to TRBJ2-1; 7 bases fit TRBD1. The germline V gene has CDR1 SEHNR and CDR2 FQNEAQ (reference sequence). The CDR3 is made up of 12 amino acids. V was clipped by 5 bases and J by 15 bases; unmatched bases: 10. As DNA, the CDR3 is TGTGCCAGCAGCCCAGGGGGATTCCCCCCGTTCTTC. Its translation: CASSPGGFPPFF.

The rearrangement uses TRBV20-1 and TRBJ2-7; 9 nucleotides line up with TRBD2. Germline trimming cut 1 base from V and 5 bases from J; bases unmatched to any gene: 9. Germline V gene lookup returns CDR1 DFQATT and CDR2 SNEGSKA (reference sequence). This CDR3 comprises 15 residues. The CDR3 protein is CSARVAGAFLNEQYF. Written as DNA, the CDR3 is TGCAGTGCTAGAGTAGCGGGAGCGTTTCTCAACGAGCAGTACTTC.

This rearrangement joins TRBV5-1 to TRBJ2-7; tentative D call: TRBD1 (6 bases). The germline CDR1 and CDR2 sequences are SGHRS and YFSETQ. This CDR3 contains 15 residues. The V and J ends lost 3 bases and 2 bases respectively, with 15 bases between them. DNA for the CDR3: TGCGCCAGCAGCTCTTCTCCGGACAGCACCTACGAGCAGTACTTC. Protein product: CASSSSPDSTYEQYF.

The chain is built from TRBV19 and TRBJ1-2; D might be TRBD1 (6 bases). Deletions cut 3 bases from V and 8 bases from J, with 13 bases between. Germline V lookup: CDR1 LNHDA, CDR2 SQIVND (reference sequence). CDR3 size: 13 residues. CDR3 residues: CASSMTGFGGYTF. Written as DNA, the CDR3 is TGTGCCAGTAGTATGACAGGCTTCGGCGGCTACACCTTC.

This clonotype was detected a few times. This chain connects TRBV9 to TRBJ2-1, with 8 bases identical to TRBD2. There are 15 residues in the CDR3. CDR1 is SGDLS, CDR2 YYNGEE, per germline. Trimming took 3 bases from V and 7 from J; bases not matched to a gene: 9. CDR3 sequence (DNA): TGTGCCAGCAGCGCCACCGGGACTAGGCCTAATGAGCAGTTCTTC. Translated: CASSATGTRPNEQFF.

The chain couples TRBV12-3 or TRBV12-4 to TRBJ2-5; TRBD2 matches 13 bases. V lost 6 bases, J lost 3 bases, and 10 bases stayed unmatched. The CDR3 has 17 amino acids. CDR3 region: CASRRGLAGLSKETQYF. The CDR3 DNA reads as TGTGCCAGCAGACGGGGACTAGCGGGACTTTCCAAAGAGACCCAGTACTTC.

The rearrangement uses TRBV29-1 and TRBJ1-2; D unresolved. With 7 bases removed from V and 8 bases from J, the gap between germline ends came to 17 bases. CDR3 length equals 12 residues. Germline assignment: CDR1 SQVTM and CDR2 ANQGSEA. The CDR3 region is CSAQLAIGGYTF. The DNA of the CDR3 is TGCAGCGCCCAACTGGCCATCGGGGGCTACACCTTC.

This rearrangement joins TRBV28 to TRBJ1-3; D gene ambiguous. In germline, CDR1 is MDHEN, CDR2 SYDVKM. There are 15 residues in the CDR3. V lost 5 bases to trimming and J lost 0 bases, with 11 bases between them. CDR3: CASSPRPHSGNTIYF. The CDR3 region has the DNA TGTGCCAGCAGTCCCCGGCCCCACTCTGGAAACACCATATATTTT.

This clonotype has a handful of counts. The chain combines TRBV5-5 with TRBJ2-1; unclear D gene. Looked up from germline, CDR1 is SGHKS and CDR2 is YYEKEE (reference sequence). The V end was cut by 1 base, the J end by 0 bases, with 11 bases between. The CDR3 consists of 16 residues. The CDR3 sequence is CASSLSLYPSYNEQFF. In DNA form, the CDR3 reads TGTGCCAGCAGCTTGAGCCTCTACCCCTCCTACAATGAGCAGTTCTTC.

The V and J genes are TRBV15 and TRBJ2-3; TRBD1 matches at 10 bases. V dropped 2 bases and J dropped 2; count of bases not matched to a gene: 4. The CDR3 spans 16 residues. In germline, CDR1 is LNHNV, CDR2 YYDKDF (reference sequence). DNA of the CDR3: TGTGCCACCAGCAGACCCGGGACAGGGGACACAGATACGCAGTATTTT. Translation gives CATSRPGTGDTDTQYF.

The rearrangement joins TRBV20-1 to TRBJ1-4; 8 bases align to TRBD1. This CDR3 spans 14 amino acids. J gave up 12 bases and V 5 bases, and 14 bases lay outside the gene matches. Germline V gives CDR1 DFQATT, CDR2 SNEGSKA (reference sequence). CDR3 residues: CSASFGTGRSELFF. The DNA of the CDR3 is TGCAGTGCTTCCTTCGGGACAGGCAGATCGGAACTGTTTTTT.

V gene TRBV5-1 combines with J gene TRBJ2-7, with 7 bases aligning to TRBD1. Losses at the gene ends were 3 bases for V and 7 bases for J; bases not matched to a gene: 16. Germline CDR1 and CDR2: SGHRS and YFSETQ. This CDR3 region has 16 residues. In DNA form, the CDR3 reads TGCGCCAGCAGCTCCGTAGACAGGGCCTTTTTTTGTGAGCAGTACTTC. It is translated as CASSSVDRAFFCEQYF.

The genes are TRBV2 and TRBJ2-3, with D possibly matching TRBD2 (6 bases). This CDR3 is 15 amino acids long. Looked up from germline, CDR1 is SNHLY and CDR2 is FYNNEI. V was trimmed by 4 bases and J by 3 bases, leaving 14 bases between them. The CDR3 DNA reads TGTGCCAGCAGTGCCCTCGGGAGCGGGACAGATACGCAGTATTTT. This translates into CASSALGSGTDTQYF.

V usage is TRBV5-4 and J usage is TRBJ2-7, with a possible D match to TRBD2 (6 bases). The germline V gene encodes CDR1 SGHNT and CDR2 YYREEE (reference sequence). CDR3 length equals 16 residues. Trimming pared 0 bases from V and 5 bases from J, leaving 18 bases between. CDR3 bases: TGTGCCAGCAGCTTGGCGCCGGACGGTGGCGGGAACGAGCAGTACTTC. This gives the protein CASSLAPDGGGNEQYF.

This clonotype was detected a few times. This chain links TRBV5-1 with TRBJ2-1; 8 bases match TRBD2. The CDR3 sequence is 14 residues long. V trimming: 6 bases; J trimming: 2 bases; junction bases outside the gene matches: 4. CDR1 is SGHRS, CDR2 YFSETQ, per germline. This CDR3 reads CASTGGDPYNEQFF. CDR3 DNA sequence: TGCGCCAGCACCGGGGGGGACCCCTACAATGAGCAGTTCTTC.

A word on this clonotype: This CDR3 fails to terminate in the conserved phenylalanine or tryptophan, so it likely reflects a read error. V and J are TRBV20-1 and TRBJ2-4, with 13 bases that match TRBD2. Germline CDR1 is DFQATT and CDR2 is SNEGSKA (reference sequence). The CDR3 contains 17 residues. The J segment lost 1 base and the V segment lost 5 bases, leaving 8 bases of the junction unmatched. The CDR3 DNA sequence: TGCAGTGCTCGCCCGGGACTAGCGGGATCGGCCAAAAACATTCAGTACCTC. Its protein product is CSARPGLAGSAKNIQYL.

In this sample, this clonotype turned up a few times. The chain employs TRBV7-2 and TRBJ2-1; D is unresolved. Germline values: CDR1 SGHTA, CDR2 FQGNSA. With 0 bases removed from V and 8 bases from J, the gap between germline ends came to 8 bases. The CDR3 has 13 residues. The CDR3: CASSLAGQHEQFF. Here the CDR3 DNA reads TGTGCCAGCAGCTTAGCTGGCCAGCATGAGCAGTTCTTC.

The table lists this clonotype with a few counts. V gene TRBV24-1 combines with J gene TRBJ2-6, with TRBD1 identical over 9 bases. The junction had 5 bases not matched to a gene; V was cut back by 9 bases and J by 0 bases. Germline V gene data show CDR1 as KGHDR and CDR2 as SFDVKD. The CDR3 spans 16 residues. This CDR3 reads CATQDRGGSGANVLTF. Written as DNA, the CDR3 is TGTGCCACCCAGGACAGGGGAGGCTCTGGGGCCAACGTCCTGACTTTC.

This sequence joins TRBV28 and TRBJ1-2; TRBD1 might be the D (6 bases). The CDR3 covers 15 residues. Per the germline V gene, CDR1 is MDHEN and CDR2 is SYDVKM. The V end lost 7 bases, the J end lost 8 bases, and 23 bases lay between the germline ends. This CDR3 is CASKGTSQRPKGYTF. The DNA of the CDR3 is TGTGCCAGCAAAGGGACATCCCAGAGGCCAAAGGGCTACACCTTC.

The rearrangement uses TRBV5-1 and TRBJ1-1, with D hard to call. Between the trimmed V and J ends, which lost 4 bases and 1 base, there was a span of 8 bases. CDR1 SGHRS and CDR2 YFSETQ come from the germline V gene. CDR3 size: 13 residues. As DNA, the CDR3 is TGCGCCAGCAGCCACTCAAGGAACACTGAAGCTTTCTTT. Protein product: CASSHSRNTEAFF.

The chain recombines TRBV24-1 with TRBJ2-2; a possible D gene is TRBD1 (6 bases). Trimming pared 3 bases from V and 5 bases from J, leaving 9 bases between. Germline values: CDR1 KGHDR, CDR2 SFDVKD. This CDR3 is built from 14 residues. The CDR3 here is CATSDTRGTGELFF. CDR3 in DNA: TGTGCCACCAGTGATACCAGGGGTACCGGGGAGCTGTTTTTT.

J is TRBJ2-1 and V is TRBV12-5; 7 nucleotides match TRBD2. The CDR3 is 15 residues long. Germline V gene sequence: CDR1 LGHNT, CDR2 FRNRAP. Trimming cost V 1 base and J 0 bases; bases outside gene matches: 0. CDR3 nucleotides: TGTGCTAGTGGTTTGGGGGACTACTCCTACAATGAGCAGTTCTTC. Translated, it gives CASGLGDYSYNEQFF.

This clonotype has only a few counts. V and J are TRBV7-8 and TRBJ2-1; TRBD2 is a possible D gene (5 bases). Trimming cost V 5 bases and J 2 bases, with 16 bases left between them. This CDR3 spans 16 amino acids. Germline lookup yields CDR1 SGHVS and CDR2 FQNEAQ. The CDR3 coding sequence is TGTGCCAGCAGCAAACCCGGACTCGTAACCTACAATGAGCAGTTCTTC. Amino acids: CASSKPGLVTYNEQFF. Filled out from reference TRBV7-8 and TRBJ2-1, the complete variable domain reads GAGVSQSPRYKVAKRGQDVALRCDPISGHVSLFWYQQALGQGPEFLTYFQNEAQLDKSGLPSDRFFAERPEGSVSTLKIQRTQQEDSAVYLCASSKPGLVTYNEQFFGPGTRLTVL.

This clonotype was detected a few times. CDR3 in DNA: TGTGCCACCAGCAGAGACATAGCGGGGCGAGGCACAGATACGCAGTATTTT. This translates into CATSRDIAGRGTDTQYF. This chain uses TRBV15 with TRBJ2-3; 8 nucleotides agree with TRBD2. Germline V gene lookup returns CDR1 LNHNV and CDR2 YYDKDF (reference sequence). The CDR3 totals 17 residues. Germline trimming cut 0 bases from V and 1 base from J; bases unmatched to any gene: 6.